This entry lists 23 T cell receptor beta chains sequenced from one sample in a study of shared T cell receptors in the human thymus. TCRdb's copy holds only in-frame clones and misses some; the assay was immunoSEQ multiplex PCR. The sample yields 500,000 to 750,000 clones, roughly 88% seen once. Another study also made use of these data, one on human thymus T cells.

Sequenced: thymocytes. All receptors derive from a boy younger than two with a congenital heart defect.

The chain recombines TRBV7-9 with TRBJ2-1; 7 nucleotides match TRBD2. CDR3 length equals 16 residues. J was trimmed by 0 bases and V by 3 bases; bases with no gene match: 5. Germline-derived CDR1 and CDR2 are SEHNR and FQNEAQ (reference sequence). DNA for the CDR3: TGTGCCAGCAGCTTCCCTAGCGGCTCCTCCTACAATGAGCAGTTCTTC. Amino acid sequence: CASSFPSGSSYNEQFF.

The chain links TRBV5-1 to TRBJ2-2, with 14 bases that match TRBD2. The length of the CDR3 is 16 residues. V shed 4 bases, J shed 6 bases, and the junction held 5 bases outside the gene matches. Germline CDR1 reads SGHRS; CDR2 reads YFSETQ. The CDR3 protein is CASSLGTSGRAGELFF. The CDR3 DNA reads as TGCGCCAGCAGCCTTGGGACTAGCGGGAGAGCCGGGGAGCTGTTTTTT.

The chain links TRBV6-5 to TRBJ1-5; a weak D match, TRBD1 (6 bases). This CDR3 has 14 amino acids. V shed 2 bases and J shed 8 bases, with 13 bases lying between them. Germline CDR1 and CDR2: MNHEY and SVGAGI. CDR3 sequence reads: CASSYAPGVEPQHF. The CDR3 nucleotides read TGTGCCAGCAGTTACGCCCCAGGGGTCGAGCCCCAGCATTTT.

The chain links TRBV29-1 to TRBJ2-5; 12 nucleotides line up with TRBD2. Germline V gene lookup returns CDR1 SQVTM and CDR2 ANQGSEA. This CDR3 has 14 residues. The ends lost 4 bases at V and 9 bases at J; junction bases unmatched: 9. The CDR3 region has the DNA TGCAGCGTTGTCGGACTAGCGGGACGGGAGGCCCAGTACTTC. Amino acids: CSVVGLAGREAQYF. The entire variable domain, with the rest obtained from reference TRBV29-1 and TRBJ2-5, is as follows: SAVISQKPSRDICQRGTSLTIQCQVDSQVTMMFWYRQQPGQSLTLIATANQGSEATYESGFVIDKFPISRPNLTFSTLTVSNMSPEDSSIYLCSVVGLAGREAQYFGPGTRLLVL.

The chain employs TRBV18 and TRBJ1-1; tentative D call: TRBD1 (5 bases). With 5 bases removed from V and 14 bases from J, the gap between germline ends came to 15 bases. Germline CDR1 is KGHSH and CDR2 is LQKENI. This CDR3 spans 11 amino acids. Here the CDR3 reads CASSSTKTAFF. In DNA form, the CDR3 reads TGTGCCAGCTCATCGACAAAGACAGCCTTCTTT.

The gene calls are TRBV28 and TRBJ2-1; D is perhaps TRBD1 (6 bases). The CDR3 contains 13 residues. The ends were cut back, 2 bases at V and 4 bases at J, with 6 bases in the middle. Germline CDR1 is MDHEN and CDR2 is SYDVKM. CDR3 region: CASSLQGYNEQFF. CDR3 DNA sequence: TGTGCCAGCAGTTTACAGGGGTACAATGAGCAGTTCTTC.

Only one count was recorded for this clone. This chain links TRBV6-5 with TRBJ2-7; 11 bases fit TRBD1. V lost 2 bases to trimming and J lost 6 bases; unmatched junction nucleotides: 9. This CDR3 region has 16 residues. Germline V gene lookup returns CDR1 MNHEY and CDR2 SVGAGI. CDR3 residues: CASSYGTEDRGREQYF. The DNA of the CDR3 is TGTGCCAGCAGTTACGGGACAGAGGACAGGGGGCGCGAGCAGTACTTC.

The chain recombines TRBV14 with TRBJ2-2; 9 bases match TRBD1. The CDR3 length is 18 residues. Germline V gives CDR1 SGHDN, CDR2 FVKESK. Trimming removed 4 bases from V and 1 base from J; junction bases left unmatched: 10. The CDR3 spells CASSPYPQGQGNTGELFF. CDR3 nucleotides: TGTGCCAGCAGCCCCTACCCCCAGGGACAGGGGAACACCGGGGAGCTGTTTTTT.

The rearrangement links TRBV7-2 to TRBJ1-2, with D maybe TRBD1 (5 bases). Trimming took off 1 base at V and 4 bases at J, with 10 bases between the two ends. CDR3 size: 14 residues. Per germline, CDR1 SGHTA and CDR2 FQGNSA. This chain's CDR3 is CASSLGSQGYGYTF. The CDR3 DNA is TGTGCCAGCAGCTTAGGGTCCCAGGGCTATGGCTACACCTTC.

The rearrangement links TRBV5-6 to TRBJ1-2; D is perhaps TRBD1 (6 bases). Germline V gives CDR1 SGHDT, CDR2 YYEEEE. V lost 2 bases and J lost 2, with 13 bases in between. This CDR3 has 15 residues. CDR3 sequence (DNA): TGTGCCAGCAGCTTCTTAAGGGGGAACAACTATGGCTACACCTTC. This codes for CASSFLRGNNYGYTF.

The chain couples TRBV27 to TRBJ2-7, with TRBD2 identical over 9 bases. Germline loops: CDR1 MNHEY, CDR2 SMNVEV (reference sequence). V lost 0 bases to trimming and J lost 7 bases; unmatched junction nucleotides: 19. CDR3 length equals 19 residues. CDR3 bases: TGTGCCAGCAGTTTATCTAGGGGGACCCCGGGACTAGCTTTGCAAGAGCAGTACTTC. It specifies CASSLSRGTPGLALQEQYF.

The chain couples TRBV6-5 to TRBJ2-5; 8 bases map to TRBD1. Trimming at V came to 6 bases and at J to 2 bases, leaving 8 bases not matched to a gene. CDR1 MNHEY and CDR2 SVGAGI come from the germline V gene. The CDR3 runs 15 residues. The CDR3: CASRPQGGRQETQYF. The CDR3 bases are TGTGCCAGCAGACCACAGGGGGGAAGGCAAGAGACCCAGTACTTC.

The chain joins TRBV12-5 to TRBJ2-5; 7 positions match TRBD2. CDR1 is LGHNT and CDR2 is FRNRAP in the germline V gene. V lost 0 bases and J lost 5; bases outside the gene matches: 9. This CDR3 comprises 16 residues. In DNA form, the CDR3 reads TGTGCTAGTGGTTTGGTAATTGGCGGGAGTTGGGAGACCCAGTACTTC. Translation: CASGLVIGGSWETQYF.

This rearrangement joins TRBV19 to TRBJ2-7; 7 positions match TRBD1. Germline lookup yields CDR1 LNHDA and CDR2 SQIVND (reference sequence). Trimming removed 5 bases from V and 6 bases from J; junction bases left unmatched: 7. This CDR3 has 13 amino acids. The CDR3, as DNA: TGTGCCAGTAGTCCCCCGACAGGGTTCGAGCAGTACTTC. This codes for CASSPPTGFEQYF.

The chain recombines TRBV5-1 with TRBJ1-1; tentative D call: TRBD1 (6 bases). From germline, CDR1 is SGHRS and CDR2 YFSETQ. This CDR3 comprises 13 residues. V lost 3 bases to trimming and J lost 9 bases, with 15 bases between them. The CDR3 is CASSSETGKQAFF. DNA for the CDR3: TGCGCCAGCAGCTCAGAGACAGGCAAACAAGCTTTCTTT.

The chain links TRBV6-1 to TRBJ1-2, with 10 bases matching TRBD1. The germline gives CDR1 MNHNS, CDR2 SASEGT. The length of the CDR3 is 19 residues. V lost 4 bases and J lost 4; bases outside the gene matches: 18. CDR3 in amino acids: CASSGGQGTLMAPGYGYTF. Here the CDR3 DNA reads TGTGCCAGCAGTGGGGGACAGGGGACTTTAATGGCCCCAGGCTATGGCTACACCTTC.

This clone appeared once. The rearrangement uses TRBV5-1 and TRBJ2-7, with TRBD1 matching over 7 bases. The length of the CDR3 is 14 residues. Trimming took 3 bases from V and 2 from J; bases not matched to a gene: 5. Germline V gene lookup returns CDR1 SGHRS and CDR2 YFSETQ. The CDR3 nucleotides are TGCGCCAGCAGCTGGACAGGCTTTGCCTACGAGCAGTACTTC. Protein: CASSWTGFAYEQYF.

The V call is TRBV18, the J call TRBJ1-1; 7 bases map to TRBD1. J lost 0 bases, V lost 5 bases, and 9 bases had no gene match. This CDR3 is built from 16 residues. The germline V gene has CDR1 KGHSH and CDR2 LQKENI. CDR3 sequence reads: CASSAPPTGMNTEAFF. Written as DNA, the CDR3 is TGTGCCAGCTCAGCCCCCCCGACAGGGATGAACACTGAAGCTTTCTTT.

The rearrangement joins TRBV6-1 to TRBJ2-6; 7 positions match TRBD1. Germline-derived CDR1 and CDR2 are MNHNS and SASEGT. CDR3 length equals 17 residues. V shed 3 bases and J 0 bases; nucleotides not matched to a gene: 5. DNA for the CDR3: TGTGCCAGCAGTGACAACAGGGGAAGCTCTGGGGCCAACGTCCTGACTTTC. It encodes CASSDNRGSSGANVLTF.

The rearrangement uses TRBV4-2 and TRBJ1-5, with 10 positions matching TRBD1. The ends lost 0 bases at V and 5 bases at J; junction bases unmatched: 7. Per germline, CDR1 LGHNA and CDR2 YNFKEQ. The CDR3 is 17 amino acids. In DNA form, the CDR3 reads TGTGCCAGCAGCCAAGATCAAAGGGACAGGGGACATCAGCCCCAGCATTTT. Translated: CASSQDQRDRGHQPQHF.

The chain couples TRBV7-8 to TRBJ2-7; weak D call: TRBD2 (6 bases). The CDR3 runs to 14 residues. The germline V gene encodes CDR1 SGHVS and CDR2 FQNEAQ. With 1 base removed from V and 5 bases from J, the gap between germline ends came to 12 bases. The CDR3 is CASSLEEPGDEQYF. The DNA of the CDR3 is TGTGCCAGCAGCTTAGAGGAGCCGGGGGACGAGCAGTACTTC.

The CDR3 DNA reads as TGTGCCTGCCACCCTGCGGCAGAAGTAAAGGATGAAAAACTGTTTTTT. This translates into CACHPAAEVKDEKLFF. The chain links TRBV30 to TRBJ1-4; D gene unclear. V was clipped by 6 bases and J by 6 bases, with 23 bases between them. This CDR3 has 16 amino acids. CDR1 and CDR2 (germline): GTSNPN, SVGIG (reference sequence).

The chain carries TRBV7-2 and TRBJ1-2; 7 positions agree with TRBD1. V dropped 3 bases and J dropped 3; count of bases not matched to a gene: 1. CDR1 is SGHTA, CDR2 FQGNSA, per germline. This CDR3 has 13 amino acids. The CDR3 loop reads CASSLGTDYGYTF. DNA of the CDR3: TGTGCCAGCAGCTTGGGGACAGACTATGGCTACACCTTC.